Following are 21 T cell receptor beta chains from one sample sequenced in a study of T cells after yellow fever vaccination. TCRdb re-derived calls from the 5' RACE reads in MiXCR, one entry per CDR3 protein. The sample contains a few hundred thousand distinct CDR3 sequences, roughly 4.3% of which appear only once. Source: PBMCs, taken 5 days after the yellow fever booster vaccination. The receptors come from a young man who received the YFV17D yellow fever vaccine.

There are many counts of this clonotype. V is TRBV7-9 and J is TRBJ1-1; the match to TRBD1 covers 7 bases. The CDR3 runs to 17 residues. Germline V gene lookup returns CDR1 SEHNR and CDR2 FQNEAQ (reference sequence). V was clipped by 3 bases and J by 4 bases; unmatched bases: 14. CDR3 bases: TGTGCCAGCAGCTTTTATCGGGACAGCTCAGGATCCACTGAAGCTTTCTTT. Translating it yields CASSFYRDSSGSTEAFF.

This clonotype was counted ten times or more. This chain joins TRBV5-1 and TRBJ2-1, with D possibly TRBD1 on 6 matching bases. V lost 4 bases and J 5 bases, leaving 19 bases between the germline ends. Looked up from germline, CDR1 is SGHRS and CDR2 is YFSETQ. This CDR3 spans 16 amino acids. The CDR3 coding sequence is TGCGCCAGCAGCCGACCGAGACAGGTCCCGGACAATGAGCAGTTCTTC. Translated, it gives CASSRPRQVPDNEQFF.

This clonotype was detected many times. The V call is TRBV29-1, the J call TRBJ2-3, with TRBD1 as a possible D gene (6 bases). CDR1 is SQVTM, CDR2 ANQGSEA, per germline. The germline V and J ends were trimmed by 6 bases and 2 bases, with 15 bases remaining between them. CDR3 length: 14 amino acids. The CDR3 is CSVATPGDTDTQYF. CDR3 in DNA: TGCAGCGTCGCTACCCCAGGGGACACAGATACGCAGTATTTT.

This clonotype was picked up many times. The chain employs TRBV12-3 or TRBV12-4 and TRBJ2-3; 11 bases match TRBD2. This CDR3 comprises 16 residues. V shed 4 bases and J 1 base; nucleotides not matched to a gene: 4. CDR3 nucleotide sequence: TGTGCCAGCAGTTCCGGGACTAGCGGCGGCACAGATACGCAGTATTTT. Protein sequence: CASSSGTSGGTDTQYF.

The chain has TRBV10-3 and TRBJ1-1; possibly TRBD1 for D (6 bases). This CDR3 is 15 amino acids long. V lost 5 bases, J lost 3 bases, and 16 bases lay in between. Germline V gives CDR1 ENHRY, CDR2 SYGVKD. CDR3 protein: CAISKTGGGDTEAFF. CDR3 nucleotide sequence: TGTGCCATCAGTAAGACAGGCGGAGGGGACACTGAAGCTTTCTTT.

The rearrangement links TRBV19 to TRBJ2-5; D unresolved. CDR3 size: 12 residues. Per the germline V gene, CDR1 is LNHDA and CDR2 is SQIVND (reference sequence). The V end was cut by 5 bases, the J end by 5 bases, with 9 bases between. Written as DNA, the CDR3 is TGTGCCAGTAGTGCCGTAGGTGAGACCCAGTACTTC. Amino acids: CASSAVGETQYF.

This clonotype was seen a handful of times. V is TRBV20-1 and J is TRBJ2-1; maybe TRBD2 (6 bases). Per germline, CDR1 DFQATT and CDR2 SNEGSKA (reference sequence). The CDR3 spans 14 residues. The V and J ends lost 3 bases and 6 bases respectively, with 15 bases between them. CDR3 nucleotide sequence: TGCAGTGCTAGGGCCCCGACTAGTCGCAATGAGCAGTTCTTC. Translating it yields CSARAPTSRNEQFF.

This clonotype was picked up a small number of times. The V and J genes are TRBV30 and TRBJ2-3; 8 bases agree with TRBD2. In germline, CDR1 is GTSNPN, CDR2 SVGIG (reference sequence). The V segment lost 8 bases and the J segment 7 bases; nucleotides outside the gene matches: 11. The CDR3 runs to 13 residues. The CDR3 region is CAGTGTRLNTQYF. DNA for the CDR3: TGTGCCGGAACCGGGACTAGGTTGAATACGCAGTATTTT.

Only a few counts were recorded for this clonotype. This chain links TRBV20-1 with TRBJ1-5; weak D call: TRBD1 (6 bases). CDR1 and CDR2 from the germline V gene are DFQATT and SNEGSKA (reference sequence). V was shortened by 0 bases and J by 15 bases, with 24 bases between the two germline ends. The CDR3 loop spans 15 amino acids. As DNA, the CDR3 is TGCAGTGCTAGAGATCATACAGGGAGGGCAGCCGGTTCGCATTTT. It yields the protein CSARDHTGRAAGSHF.

This clonotype was found a few times. The genes are TRBV4-3 and TRBJ1-2; perhaps TRBD1 as D (6 bases). Germline loops: CDR1 LGHNA, CDR2 YSLEER. V lost 3 bases to trimming and J lost 5 bases, with 19 bases between them. The CDR3 loop spans 16 amino acids. CDR3 amino acids: CASSQPGSRGSYGYTF. The CDR3, as DNA: TGCGCCAGCAGCCAGCCAGGAAGCAGGGGATCTTATGGCTACACCTTC.

The chain recombines TRBV7-2 with TRBJ1-2; the D gene is possibly TRBD1 (6 bases). Deletions cut 5 bases from V and 5 bases from J, with 12 bases between. The CDR3 loop spans 13 amino acids. CDR1 is SGHTA, CDR2 FQGNSA, per germline. Here the CDR3 reads CASSEGVWYGYTF. In DNA, the CDR3 is TGTGCCAGCAGCGAGGGGGTTTGGTATGGCTACACCTTC.

In regard to this clonotype: A clone one base away is much larger, so this may be a read error. This chain uses TRBV28 with TRBJ1-5; no clear D. The CDR3 loop spans 14 amino acids. The V gene's germline CDR1 is MDHEN and CDR2 SYDVKM. The ends were cut back, 7 bases at V and 5 bases at J, with 15 bases in the middle. The CDR3 region is CASIFVYSHQPQHF. The CDR3 DNA sequence: TGTGCCAGCATTTTTGTGTACTCCCATCAGCCCCAGCATTTT.

This clonotype appeared many times. This rearrangement joins TRBV20-1 to TRBJ1-5; D is ambiguous. V was shortened by 2 bases and J by 0 bases, with 2 bases between the two germline ends. Germline loops: CDR1 DFQATT, CDR2 SNEGSKA (reference sequence). There are 12 residues in the CDR3. CDR3 amino acids: CSARHSNQPQHF. Here the CDR3 DNA reads TGCAGTGCTAGACATAGCAATCAGCCCCAGCATTTT.

This clonotype has a single count. The rearrangement uses TRBV5-4 and TRBJ2-5; tentative D call: TRBD2 (6 bases). Germline V gene sequence: CDR1 SGHNT, CDR2 YYREEE (reference sequence). V lost 4 bases and J 2 bases, leaving 18 bases between the germline ends. The CDR3 has 16 residues. The CDR3 here is CASSPWVGAGQETQYF. The CDR3 DNA reads TGTGCCAGCAGCCCATGGGTTGGGGCGGGGCAAGAGACCCAGTACTTC.

This clonotype was picked up a small number of times. V and J are TRBV27 and TRBJ1-2; D gene ambiguous. Trimming stripped 6 bases from V and 4 bases from J, with 15 bases between. Looked up from germline, CDR1 is MNHEY and CDR2 is SMNVEV (reference sequence). The CDR3 sequence is 14 residues long. CDR3 sequence (DNA): TGTGCCAGCAGCCCTAATCCGGCCGTCTATGGCTACACCTTC. Residues: CASSPNPAVYGYTF.

This clonotype has more than one count but fewer than ten. The gene calls are TRBV6-5 and TRBJ1-1; D might be TRBD1 (6 bases). V shed 0 bases and J shed 6 bases, with 26 bases lying between them. Germline V lookup: CDR1 MNHEY, CDR2 SVGAGI. CDR3 length: 19 residues. The CDR3 is CASSYSNPLRGRSGAEAFF. In DNA form, the CDR3 reads TGTGCCAGCAGTTACTCGAATCCACTCCGGGGGCGTTCTGGCGCTGAAGCTTTCTTT.

The chain carries TRBV10-3 and TRBJ1-3; 12 bases are a match to TRBD1. The ends lost 7 bases at V and 3 bases at J; junction bases unmatched: 4. CDR3 length: 15 amino acids. CDR1 is ENHRY and CDR2 is SYGVKD in the germline V gene. The CDR3 bases are TGTGCCATCATGGGGACAGGGGGCTATGGAAACACCATATATTTT. Translation: CAIMGTGGYGNTIYF.

There are many counts of this clonotype. The chain employs TRBV20-1 and TRBJ2-1, with D maybe TRBD1 (8 bases). Germline CDR1 is DFQATT and CDR2 is SNEGSKA (reference sequence). V gave up 6 bases and J gave up 2 bases, with 20 bases separating them. This CDR3 has 16 residues. Written as DNA, the CDR3 is TGCAGTGCCATAGGACAGGGAGGGTTTACCTACAATGAGCAGTTCTTC. Translating it yields CSAIGQGGFTYNEQFF.

This clonotype was picked up many times. The V gene is TRBV5-5, the J gene TRBJ2-5; 9 bases align to TRBD1. V was pared by 7 bases and J by 4 bases, with 8 bases of the junction left unmatched. Germline CDR1 and CDR2: SGHKS and YYEKEE (reference sequence). The CDR3 runs to 14 residues. CDR3: CASDGDRAAETQYF. In DNA form, the CDR3 reads TGTGCCAGCGACGGGGACAGGGCGGCAGAGACCCAGTACTTC.

This clonotype appeared many times. V and J are TRBV29-1 and TRBJ2-1; D is uncertain. V shed 7 bases and J shed 9 bases, with 13 bases lying between them. The CDR3 is made up of 11 amino acids. Germline lookup yields CDR1 SQVTM and CDR2 ANQGSEA. The CDR3 DNA reads TGCAGCGCAACACAAAGTCTTGAGCAGTTCTTC. It codes for CSATQSLEQFF.

J is TRBJ1-6 and V is TRBV7-2, with D uncertain. This CDR3 has 13 amino acids. CDR1 and CDR2 from the germline V gene are SGHTA and FQGNSA. Trimming shortened V by 0 bases and J by 13 bases, and 10 bases separated the two germline ends. CDR3 loop: CASSLARSAPLHF. The CDR3 bases are TGTGCCAGCAGCTTAGCTCGGTCGGCGCCCCTCCACTTT.